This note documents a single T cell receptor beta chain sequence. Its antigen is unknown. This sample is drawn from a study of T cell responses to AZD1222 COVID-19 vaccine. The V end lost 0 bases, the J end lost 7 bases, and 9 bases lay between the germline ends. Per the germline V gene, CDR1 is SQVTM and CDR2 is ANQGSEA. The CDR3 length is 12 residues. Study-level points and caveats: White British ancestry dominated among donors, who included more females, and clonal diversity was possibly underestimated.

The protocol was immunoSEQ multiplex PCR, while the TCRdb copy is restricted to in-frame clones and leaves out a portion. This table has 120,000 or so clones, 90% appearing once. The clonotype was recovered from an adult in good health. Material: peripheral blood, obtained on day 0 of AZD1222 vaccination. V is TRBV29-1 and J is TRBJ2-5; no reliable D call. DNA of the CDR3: TGCAGCGTTGAAGACAGCGCGCGGACCCAGTACTTC. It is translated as CSVEDSARTQYF.